Detailed here is one TCR beta chain. No antigen is known for it. No base-level quality is on record; no much larger clone is a single base apart. This specimen belongs to a study of technical replicates of blood from a few donors (dated by TCRdb to 2016 to 2017). Receptors were amplified or captured by the immunoSEQ multiplex PCR assay. In TCRdb, the immuneACCESS table is reduced to in-frame sequences with V and J assigned. These tables do not hold every clone; where another copy was compared, an unresolved V gene accounts for under half, and the others remain unexplained. The sample table holds some 64,000 clones, of which 75% to 90% were seen once. The ten biggest clones cover roughly 5.3% of the sample. The germline V gene (reference sequence) yields LNHDA for CDR1 and SQIVND for CDR2. The cysteine opens and the phenylalanine closes a CDR3 of 13 amino acids. Only CDR3 DNA is held: 39 bases, read in frame from base 1. Germline trimming: 10 bases from V, 6 bases from J; junction bases outside gene matches: 7.

The source is a human donor in good health. Some clones in this sample may be carry-over from other donors' samples. The sequenced material came from PBMCs. The chain couples TRBV19 to TRBJ1-5, with 9 bases aligning to TRBD1. The sequenced DNA is TGTGCCACTCGGGACAGGGAATCTCAGCCCCAGCATTTT. It encodes CATRDRESQPQHF.